These T cell receptor beta chains were read from a single sample in a study of shared clonotypes between healthy human individuals. TCRdb's copy holds only in-frame clones and misses some; the assay was immunoSEQ multiplex PCR. This table holds about 1 million clones, 65% to 80% found once. Sequencing used memory CD4+ T cells sorted from blood. The receptors come from a man aged 18 to 35 in good health. The CDR3 runs from the conserved cysteine through the conserved F or W. A D gene is named only where the DNA matches it firmly. Not all rows give a size; the values are once, few, many and, for expanded clones, a class.

>TRBJ1-2|few|TRBV18|TRBD1
CASSPSTGTYGYTF
TGTGCCAGCTCACCATCGACAGGGACTTATGGCTACACCTTC
>TRBJ2-5|NA|TRBV2|NA
CASSGGTQQTQYF
TGTGCCAGCAGTGGTGGTACCCAGCAGACCCAGTACTTC
>TRBJ1-6|few|TRBV20-1|NA
CSATGDKILHF
TGCAGTGCCACCGGGGACAAAATACTCCACTTT
>TRBJ2-2|many|TRBV10-2|NA
CASRDTLWDTGELFF
TGCGCCAGCAGAGACACCCTGTGGGACACCGGGGAGCTGTTTTTT
>TRBJ2-7|NA|TRBV6-5|NA
CASTGDTFYEQYF
TGTGCCAGCACCGGGGACACCTTCTACGAGCAGTACTTC
>TRBJ1-4|many|TRBV30|NA
CAWTLSGEKLFF
TGTGCCTGGACGTTAAGCGGTGAAAAACTGTTTTTT
>TRBJ2-7|NA|TRBV10-3|NA
CAISEPPAGSSYEQYF
TGTGCCATCAGTGAGCCCCCAGCAGGTTCCTCCTACGAGCAGTACTTC
>TRBJ2-3|NA|TRBV5-4|TRBD1
CASSTGQRTDTQYF
TGTGCCAGCAGCACGGGACAGCGCACAGATACGCAGTATTTT
>TRBJ1-5|NA|TRBV2|NA
CASSSGRIGGQPQHF
TGTGCCAGCAGTTCCGGCCGTATAGGGGGTCAGCCCCAGCATTTT
>TRBJ1-4|NA|TRBV21-1|NA
CASSKVGTTTNEKLFF
TGTGCCAGCAGCAAAGTCGGGACAACAACTAATGAAAAACTGTTTTTT
>TRBJ2-3|NA|TRBV7-9|NA
CASSLGISTDTQYF
TGTGCCAGCAGCTTAGGGATTTCCACAGATACGCAGTATTTT
>TRBJ2-7|NA|TRBV6-1|NA
CASRSPYRASYEQYF
TGTGCCAGCAGGAGCCCCTACAGGGCTTCCTACGAGCAGTACTTC
>TRBJ2-1|NA|TRBV7-8|NA
CASSNRAGNSYNEQFF
TGTGCCAGCAGCAATCGGGCGGGGAACTCCTACAATGAGCAGTTCTTC
>TRBJ2-5|NA|TRBV6-6|NA
CASSTGSLSQETQYF
TGTGCCAGCAGCACAGGGTCATTGTCCCAAGAGACCCAGTACTTC
>TRBJ2-3|once|TRBV10-1|NA
CASSEGRSTDTQYF
TGCGCCAGCAGTGAGGGACGGAGCACAGATACGCAGTATTTT
>TRBJ1-5|few|TRBV4-1|NA
CASSQVLSFPSNQPQHF
TGCGCCAGCAGCCAAGTCCTTTCTTTCCCTAGCAATCAGCCCCAGCATTTT
>TRBJ2-3|few|TRBV20-1|NA
CSATTDTQYF
TGCAGTGCCACGACAGATACGCAGTATTTT
>TRBJ1-1|NA|TRBV25-1|NA
CASVTIELNTEAFF
TGTGCCAGTGTTACCATCGAGCTGAACACTGAAGCTTTCTTT
>TRBJ1-1|NA|TRBV27|NA
CASSLSMNTEAFF
TGTGCCAGCAGTTTAAGCATGAACACTGAAGCTTTCTTT
>TRBJ2-7|NA|TRBV6-1|NA
CAIITPGLGREQYF
TGTGCCATCATCACCCCGGGGTTGGGGAGAGAGCAGTACTTC
>TRBJ2-5|NA|TRBV5-1|NA
CASSLVETQYF
TGCGCCAGCAGCTTGGTGGAGACCCAGTACTTC
>TRBJ2-7|NA|TRBV18|TRBD1
CASSPPNPPTGGNEQYF
TGTGCCAGCTCACCACCGAACCCTCCGACAGGGGGCAACGAGCAGTACTTC
>TRBJ2-7|NA|TRBV6-5|TRBD1
CASTGQATSYEQYF
TGTGCCAGCACCGGACAGGCAACGTCTTACGAGCAGTACTTC